This TCR beta chain was captured by sequencing in a study of response to subunit inactivated influenza vaccine. Losses at the gene ends were 9 bases for V and 4 bases for J; bases not matched to a gene: 18. The CDR3 sequence is 17 residues long. Germline V gene lookup returns CDR1 ENHRY and CDR2 SYGVKD. TCRdb re-called the RT-PCR reads with MiXCR, one entry per CDR3 protein. This table holds 250,000 to 350,000 distinct CDR3 sequences, 20% to 25% found once. This sample comprised PBMCs from blood, obtained less than 22 months after vaccination. This sequence was found in a man between 50 and 69 years old who received an inactivated influenza vaccine. The gene calls are TRBV10-3 and TRBJ1-1; 9 nucleotides match TRBD1. The CDR3 loop is CAIRISGTGTGSTEAFF. DNA of the CDR3: TGTGCCATACGAATTTCCGGGACAGGGACCGGAAGCACTGAAGCTTTCTTT.